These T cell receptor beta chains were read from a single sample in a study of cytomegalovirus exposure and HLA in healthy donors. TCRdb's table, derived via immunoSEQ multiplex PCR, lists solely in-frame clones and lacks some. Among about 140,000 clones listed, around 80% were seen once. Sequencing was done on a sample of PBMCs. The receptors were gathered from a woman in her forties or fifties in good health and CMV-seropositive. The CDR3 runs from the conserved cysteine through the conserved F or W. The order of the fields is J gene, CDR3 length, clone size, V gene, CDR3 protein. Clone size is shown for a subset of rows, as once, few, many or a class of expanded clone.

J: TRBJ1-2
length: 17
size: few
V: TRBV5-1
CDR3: CASNQAPGTGENYGYTF

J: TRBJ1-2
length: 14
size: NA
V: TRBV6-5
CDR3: CASSYDRFNYGYTF

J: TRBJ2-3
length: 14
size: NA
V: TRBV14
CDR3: CASRKAGSTDTQYF

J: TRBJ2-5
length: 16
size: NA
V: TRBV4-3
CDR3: CASSQGSLAGVETQYF

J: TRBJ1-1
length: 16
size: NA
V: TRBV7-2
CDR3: CASSLIQGLISTEAFF

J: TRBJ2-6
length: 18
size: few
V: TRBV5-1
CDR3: CASSATGQGGSGANVLTF

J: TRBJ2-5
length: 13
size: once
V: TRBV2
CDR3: CASSDGVGETQYF

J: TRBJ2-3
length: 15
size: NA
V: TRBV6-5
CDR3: CASSYAGQGALTQYF

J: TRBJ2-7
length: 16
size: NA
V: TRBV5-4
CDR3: CASSLGGSGGYYEQYF

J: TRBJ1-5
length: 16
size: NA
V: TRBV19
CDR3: CASSVPLLNSNQPQHF

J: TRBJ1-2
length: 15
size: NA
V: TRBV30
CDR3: CAWSQESGTGYGYTF

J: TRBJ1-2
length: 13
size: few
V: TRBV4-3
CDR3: CASSQRDGAGYTF

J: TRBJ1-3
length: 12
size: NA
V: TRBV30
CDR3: CAWGTTGNTIYF

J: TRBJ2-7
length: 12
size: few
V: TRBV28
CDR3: CASSLPTYEQYF

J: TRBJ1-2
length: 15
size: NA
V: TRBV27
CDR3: CASGSFLDRGGGYTF

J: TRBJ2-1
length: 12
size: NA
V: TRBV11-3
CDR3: CASSLDRSEQFF

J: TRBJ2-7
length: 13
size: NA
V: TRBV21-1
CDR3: CASSKGQADEQYF

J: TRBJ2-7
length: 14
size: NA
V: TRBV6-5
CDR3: CASSPGQGIYEQYF

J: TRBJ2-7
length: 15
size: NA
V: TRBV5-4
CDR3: CASSPGQGGHYEQYF

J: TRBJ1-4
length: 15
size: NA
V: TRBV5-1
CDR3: CASSYIRATNEKLFF

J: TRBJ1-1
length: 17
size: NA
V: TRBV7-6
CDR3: CASSFRTGGRSNTEAFF

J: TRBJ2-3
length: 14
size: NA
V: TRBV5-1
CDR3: CASSLGRTDDTQYF

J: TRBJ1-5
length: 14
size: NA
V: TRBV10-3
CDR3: CAISESRGNQPQHF

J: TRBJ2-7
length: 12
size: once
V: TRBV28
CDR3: CASSLQGYEQYF

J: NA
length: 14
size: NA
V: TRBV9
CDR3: CASSAGTGPYEQYF

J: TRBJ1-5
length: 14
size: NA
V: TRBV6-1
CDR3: CASRPGGGRQPQHF

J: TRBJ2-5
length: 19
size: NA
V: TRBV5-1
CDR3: CASSPGTSGGARFYETQYF

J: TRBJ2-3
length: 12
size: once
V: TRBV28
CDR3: CASRSPGVTQYF

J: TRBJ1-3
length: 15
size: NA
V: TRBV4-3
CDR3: CASSQGHRVGNTIYF

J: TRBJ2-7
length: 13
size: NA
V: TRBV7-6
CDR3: CASSSRAGDEQYF

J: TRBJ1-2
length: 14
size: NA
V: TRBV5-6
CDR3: CASSFATGERGYTF

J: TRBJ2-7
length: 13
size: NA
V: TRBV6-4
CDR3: CASSAGGAGEQYF

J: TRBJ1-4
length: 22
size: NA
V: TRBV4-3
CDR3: CASSQERRWGDRWDTTNEKLFF

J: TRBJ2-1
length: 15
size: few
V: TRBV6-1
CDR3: CASSEVTRTYNEQFF

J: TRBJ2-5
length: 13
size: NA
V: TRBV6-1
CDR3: CASRVGGAETQYF

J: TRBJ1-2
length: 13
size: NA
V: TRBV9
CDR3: CASSSGLHYGYTF

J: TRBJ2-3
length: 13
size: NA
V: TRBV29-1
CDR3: CSVSGGVGDTQYF

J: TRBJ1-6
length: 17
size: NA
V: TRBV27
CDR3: CASSLLSVSGYNSPLHF

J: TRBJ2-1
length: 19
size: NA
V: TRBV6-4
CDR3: CASSDSSGGTPVGIDEQFF

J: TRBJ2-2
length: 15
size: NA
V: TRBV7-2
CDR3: CASSLGQGGTGELFF

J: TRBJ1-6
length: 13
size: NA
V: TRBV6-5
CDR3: CASSEYQVSPLHF

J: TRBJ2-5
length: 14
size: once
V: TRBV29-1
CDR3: CSVEMDSLGETQYF

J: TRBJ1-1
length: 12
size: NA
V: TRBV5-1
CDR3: CASSLEECCGSF